These 16 T cell receptor beta chains share one sample of origin, sequenced in a study of cytomegalovirus exposure and HLA in healthy donors. The PCR was carried out with 60 Vbeta primers and 13 Jbeta primers. Assay: immunoSEQ multiplex PCR; the TCRdb copy retains only in-frame clones and omits some. This repertoire shows more than 100,000 clones, 65% to 80% found once; its top ten account for about 3%. Source material: PBMCs. The receptors here all came from a woman aged 40 to 50 in good health and CMV-seropositive.

The chain has TRBV7-9 and TRBJ2-3; 7 bases match TRBD2. From germline, CDR1 is SEHNR and CDR2 FQNEAQ (reference sequence). V lost 8 bases, J lost 2 bases, and 7 bases stayed unmatched. This CDR3 is built from 14 residues. The CDR3 bases are TGTGCCAGCTCGCTAGCGGATTACACAGATACGCAGTATTTT. Translated: CASSLADYTDTQYF.

J is TRBJ2-1 and V is TRBV19; D perhaps matches TRBD2 (6 bases). The ends were cut back, 5 bases at V and 2 bases at J, with 7 bases in the middle. The CDR3 runs 13 residues. Germline-derived CDR1 and CDR2 are LNHDA and SQIVND (reference sequence). The CDR3 DNA is TGTGCCAGTAGTGCGGGAACCTACAATGAGCAGTTCTTC. Translated: CASSAGTYNEQFF.

The chain combines TRBV9 with TRBJ2-5; TRBD2 matches at 12 bases. The CDR3 sequence is 17 residues long. The ends lost 4 bases at V and 2 bases at J; junction bases unmatched: 9. Germline CDR1 SGDLS, CDR2 YYNGEE. The CDR3 coding sequence is TGTGCCAGCAGCCCCGGGACTAGCGGGCTATTTCAAGAGACCCAGTACTTC. It translates to CASSPGTSGLFQETQYF.

The chain couples TRBV21-1 to TRBJ1-5. TRBV21-1 is a recognized pseudogene. The CDR3 has 14 residues. CDR3 in DNA: TGTGCCAGCAGCAAAGGCGTCCGGGAACAGCCCCAGCATTTT. Amino acid sequence: CASSKGVREQPQHF.

The chain employs TRBV7-2 and TRBJ1-1; a weak D match, TRBD1 (5 bases). CDR3 length: 14 residues. V was cut by 5 bases and J by 5 bases, with 15 bases left in between. CDR1 and CDR2 from the germline V gene are SGHTA and FQGNSA. This CDR3 reads CASSAQGVSTEAFF. Here the CDR3 DNA reads TGTGCCAGCAGCGCCCAGGGTGTCTCGACTGAAGCTTTCTTT.

The chain has TRBV9 and TRBJ1-1; 7 nucleotides match TRBD1. The germline gives CDR1 SGDLS, CDR2 YYNGEE. The CDR3 is 15 amino acids. V lost 3 bases, J lost 4 bases, and 9 bases stayed unmatched. Here the CDR3 reads CASSGRRNRGTEAFF. CDR3 nucleotides: TGTGCCAGCAGCGGCCGGCGGAACAGGGGCACTGAAGCTTTCTTT.

The CDR3 DNA reads TGTGCCAGCAGTCGCTCGACAGGGACTAACTATGGCTACACCTTC. Translating it yields CASSRSTGTNYGYTF. This chain joins TRBV6-5 and TRBJ1-2; 7 bases line up with TRBD1. Germline V lookup: CDR1 MNHEY, CDR2 SVGAGI. CDR3 length equals 15 residues. V lost 5 bases, J lost 0 bases, and 6 bases stayed unmatched.

The chain has TRBV25-1 and TRBJ2-7; 11 nucleotides agree with TRBD1. Germline values: CDR1 MGHDK, CDR2 SYGVNS. V trimming: 1 base; J trimming: 8 bases; junction bases outside the gene matches: 1. This CDR3 contains 13 residues. DNA for the CDR3: TGTGCCAGCAGTGAATGGGACAGGGGGAAGCAGTACTTC. Translated: CASSEWDRGKQYF.

The chain recombines TRBV19 with TRBJ1-2, with D possibly TRBD1 on 6 matching bases. The CDR3 length is 12 residues. The germline gives CDR1 LNHDA, CDR2 SQIVND (reference sequence). Trimming took off 5 bases at V and 5 bases at J, with 9 bases between the two ends. DNA for the CDR3: TGTGCCAGTAGTCCCGACAGGTATGGCTACACCTTC. Protein product: CASSPDRYGYTF.

V gene TRBV7-2 combines with J gene TRBJ1-1; maybe TRBD1 (5 bases). Trimming cost V 5 bases and J 2 bases, with 15 bases left between them. CDR1 is SGHTA, CDR2 FQGNSA, per germline. The CDR3 extends over 15 amino acids. CDR3 DNA sequence: TGTGCCAGCAGCCCCACCCGCCAGGGCAACACTGAAGCTTTCTTT. The encoded protein is CASSPTRQGNTEAFF.

This clone was seen more than once but under ten times. The chain has TRBV5-1 and TRBJ1-4; 9 nucleotides line up with TRBD1. The germline V gene has CDR1 SGHRS and CDR2 YFSETQ. J gave up 8 bases and V 0 bases, and 5 bases lay outside the gene matches. The CDR3 totals 15 residues. CDR3 DNA sequence: TGCGCCAGCAGCTTGGATACAGGGGGCTTAGAAAAACTGTTTTTT. Translated, it gives CASSLDTGGLEKLFF.

V is TRBV2 and J is TRBJ1-6, with TRBD1 identical over 8 bases. The CDR3 loop spans 15 amino acids. Germline V gene sequence: CDR1 SNHLY, CDR2 FYNNEI. The V segment lost 3 bases and the J segment 9 bases; nucleotides outside the gene matches: 7. The CDR3 sequence: CASSEWAGGGSPLHF. CDR3 nucleotide sequence: TGTGCCAGCAGTGAGTGGGCAGGGGGCGGTTCACCCCTCCACTTT.

The chain is built from TRBV4-1 and TRBJ1-1; no clear D. Per germline, CDR1 MGHRA and CDR2 YSYEKL. V was clipped by 1 base and J by 3 bases, with 12 bases between them. The CDR3 covers 15 residues. The CDR3 sequence: CASSQGNSKDTEAFF. CDR3 bases: TGCGCCAGCAGCCAAGGGAACAGTAAGGACACTGAAGCTTTCTTT.

This clone was observed once. This chain joins TRBV7-3 and TRBJ2-3, with 11 nucleotides matching TRBD2. This CDR3 is 16 amino acids long. The germline gives CDR1 SGHTA, CDR2 FQGTGA. Trimming cost V 5 bases and J 2 bases; bases outside gene matches: 6. This CDR3 reads CASSPLAGGPTDTQYF. CDR3 sequence (DNA): TGTGCCAGCAGCCCATTAGCGGGAGGGCCCACAGATACGCAGTATTTT.

The chain recombines TRBV30 with TRBJ1-4, with D tentatively TRBD1 (6 bases). The CDR3 sequence is 15 residues long. The germline V and J ends were trimmed by 0 bases and 3 bases, with 11 bases remaining between them. Germline CDR1 and CDR2: GTSNPN and SVGIG (reference sequence). The DNA of the CDR3 is TGTGCCTGGAGTGTACCGACAGGTTCTAATGAAAAACTGTTTTTT. Translating it yields CAWSVPTGSNEKLFF.

The chain has TRBV2 and TRBJ2-5, with D possibly matching TRBD2 (6 bases). The CDR3 is 13 residues long. Per germline, CDR1 SNHLY and CDR2 FYNNEI. V lost 7 bases and J lost 7, with 16 bases in between. CDR3 bases: TGTGCCAGCACCAGAAGCGGGTTGGGGACCCAGTACTTC. Its protein is CASTRSGLGTQYF.